The 3 T cell receptor beta chains listed next were all sequenced from one sample in a study of OX40 agonist ivuxolimab in advanced cancers. Clones were read by immunoSEQ multiplex PCR, and TCRdb kept only the in-frame ones, dropping some. The sample comprises 75,000 to 80,000 clones, over 75% of which are singletons, and 6.5% to 8.5% rests with the top ten. This specimen consisted of CD4+ or CD8+ T cells sorted from blood, obtained in a trial of the OX40 agonist ivuxolimab. These receptors were obtained from an adult with an advanced solid tumor such as melanoma, head and neck, liver or kidney cancer.

CDR3 residues: CASRPAGVYTGELFF. Here the CDR3 DNA reads TGTGCCAGCAGACCAGCGGGGGTTTACACCGGGGAGCTGTTTTTT. The chain recombines TRBV6-6 with TRBJ2-2, with TRBD2 matching 8 bases. From germline, CDR1 is MNHNY and CDR2 SVGAGI (reference sequence). This CDR3 spans 15 amino acids. The V and J ends lost 6 bases and 3 bases, in that order; junction bases with no gene match: 6.

The chain recombines TRBV11-3 with TRBJ2-3, with 10 bases aligning to TRBD2. With V trimmed by 4 bases and J by 3 bases, 4 bases remained unmatched. Per germline, CDR1 SGHNT and CDR2 YENEEA. The CDR3 length is 15 residues. CDR3 bases: TGTGCCAGCAGCTCCGGGACTAGCGTGACAGATACGCAGTATTTT. It is translated as CASSSGTSVTDTQYF.

The chain employs TRBV28 and TRBJ1-6, with a weak D call TRBD1 (5 bases). Trimming cost V 6 bases and J 5 bases, with 14 bases left between them. The germline V gene has CDR1 MDHEN and CDR2 SYDVKM. The CDR3 runs to 15 residues. CDR3 loop: CASRPGRPDNSPLHF. DNA of the CDR3: TGTGCCAGCAGGCCGGGGCGCCCGGATAATTCACCCCTCCACTTT.